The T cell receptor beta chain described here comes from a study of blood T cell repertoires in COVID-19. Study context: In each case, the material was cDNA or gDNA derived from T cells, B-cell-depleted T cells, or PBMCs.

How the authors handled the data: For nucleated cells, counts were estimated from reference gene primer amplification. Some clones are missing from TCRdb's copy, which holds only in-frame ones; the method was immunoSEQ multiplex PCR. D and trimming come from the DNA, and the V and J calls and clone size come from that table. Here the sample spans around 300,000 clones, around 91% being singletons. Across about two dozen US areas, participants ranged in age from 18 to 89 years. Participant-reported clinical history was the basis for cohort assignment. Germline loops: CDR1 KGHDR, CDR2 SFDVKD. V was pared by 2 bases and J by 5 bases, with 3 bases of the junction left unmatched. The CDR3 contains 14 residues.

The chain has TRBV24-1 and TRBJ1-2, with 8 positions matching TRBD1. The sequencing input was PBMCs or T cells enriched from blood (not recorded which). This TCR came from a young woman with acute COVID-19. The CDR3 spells CATSDYRGLYGYTF. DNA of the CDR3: TGTGCCACCAGTGATTACAGGGGGTTATATGGCTACACCTTC.